This T cell receptor (beta chain) was recorded in a study of memory CD4+ T cells and cytomegalovirus serostatus. This table comes from immunoSEQ multiplex PCR, and its TCRdb copy is limited to in-frame clones, with some not included. The table has 80,000 or so clones, around 80% seen once. With regard to this clone: Antigen unknown.

The CDR3 runs to 17 residues. V shed 1 base and J shed 1 base, with 15 bases lying between them. Germline-derived CDR1 and CDR2 are SGHKS and YYEKEE (reference sequence). Single viable CD3+CD4+CD8-CD45RO+ cells were sorted as the memory CD4+ T cells. Serostatus was set by detecting CMV pp150, pp28, p38, p52 IgG. After thawing, CD4+ T cells were positively selected. The study's findings and limits: CD4+ memory repertoires contained about two fifths of the 164 reported CMV TCRbeta sequences. Repertoires predicted CMV serostatus with median bootstrapped AUC of about 0.95.

The chain is built from TRBV5-5 and TRBJ1-3; D is unresolved. This TCR came from an adult in good health and CMV-seropositive. The specimen was memory CD4+ T cells from blood. The CDR3 coding sequence is TGTGCCAGCAGCTTGCTAGACCAGAGGACGTCTGGAAACACCATATATTTT. Its translation: CASSLLDQRTSGNTIYF.